The sequence of this T cell receptor beta chain was determined in a study of glioma-infiltrating T cells. Amplification of TCR alpha and beta CDR3 regions from RNA used iRepertoire nested multiplex PCR. Input was roughly 85-450 ng of tissue mRNA or PBMC total RNA. Via MiXCR, TCRdb re-called the multiplex PCR reads, giving one row per CDR3 protein. The table includes about 190,000 distinct CDR3 sequences, more than 25% detected once. The V gene lost 6 bases and the J gene lost 6 bases, with 12 bases spanning the gap. Germline lookup yields CDR1 SQVTM and CDR2 ANQGSEA. The CDR3 totals 11 residues. This clonotype has ten or more counts. Its antigen remains unidentified. Study conclusions and caveats: Non-neoplastic patients had below-expected tissue-blood divergence, while all gliomas exceeded expectation. Only very few CDR3 sequences appeared in both tissue and blood.

Input material: glioma tissue, nonneoplastic brain tissue, or PBMCs (not recorded which). V usage is TRBV29-1 and J usage is TRBJ2-7, with D possibly being TRBD1 (5 bases). This clonotype was obtained from a human donor with low-grade glioma or glioblastoma, undergoing nonglioma brain surgery, or in good health (not recorded which). The CDR3 DNA is TGCAGCGTCACAGGTACGGGCGAGCAGTACTTC. This codes for CSVTGTGEQYF.